The T cell receptor beta chain described here comes from a study of shared T cell receptors in the human thymus. TCRdb's table, derived via immunoSEQ multiplex PCR, lists solely in-frame clones and lacks some. The repertoire holds about 660,000 clones, roughly 86% seen once, with roughly 0.0094% in the top ten. CDR1 MNHEY and CDR2 SMNVEV come from the germline V gene (reference sequence). V lost 4 bases and J lost 4, with 10 bases in between. The CDR3 is made up of 14 amino acids. The data also belong to a second study, concerning human thymus T cells.

Sequenced sample: thymocytes. V is TRBV27 and J is TRBJ1-4; TRBD1 is a possible D gene (6 bases). This TCR came from a boy younger than two with a congenital heart defect. The CDR3 DNA sequence: TGTGCCAGCAGTTCCGGACAGCGTAATGAAAAACTGTTTTTT. This codes for CASSSGQRNEKLFF.